The T cell receptor (beta chain) described here comes from a study of T cell changes during pregnancy in multiple sclerosis. Data came from immunoSEQ multiplex PCR; TCRdb stores just in-frame clones and leaves some out. The table includes fewer than 50,000 clones, roughly 94% detected once. The CDR3 has 17 amino acids. Germline V lookup: CDR1 SGHTA, CDR2 FQGNSA. V lost 1 base to trimming and J lost 3 bases; unmatched junction nucleotides: 9. The chain uses TRBV7-2 and TRBJ1-1; 9 bases fit TRBD1. This clonotype originated in a female donor with multiple sclerosis, enrolled in a pregnancy study. The input for sequencing was CD4+ T cells from peripheral blood mononuclear cells, taken in the third trimester of pregnancy. CDR3 coding DNA: TGTGCCAGCAGCTTAGTTTGGTCGCGGACAGGGGACACTGAAGCTTTCTTT. Translation: CASSLVWSRTGDTEAFF.